Below, one T cell receptor beta chain is given with its context. The V and J ends lost 0 bases and 4 bases, in that order; junction bases with no gene match: 2. The CDR3 loop spans 15 amino acids. Germline-derived CDR1 and CDR2 are SGDLS and YYNGEE. The sample comes from a study of cytomegalovirus exposure and HLA in healthy donors. Study-level background: Sequencing of 150 million to 200 million T cells in an earlier analysis found around 100 million unique TCR beta sequences.

With 60 Vbeta and 13 Jbeta primers, the PCR was carried out. Method: immunoSEQ multiplex PCR; TCRdb's copy keeps in-frame clones and lacks some. The data show about 160,000 clones, with about 80% seen just once and more than 9.5% held by the top ten. This TCR was recovered from a man between 18 and 29 years old in good health and CMV-seropositive. The sequenced sample was PBMCs. This chain uses TRBV9 with TRBJ2-2; 8 bases fit TRBD1. This chain's CDR3 is CASSVGTGGTGELFF. In DNA, the CDR3 is TGTGCCAGCAGCGTAGGAACAGGGGGCACCGGGGAGCTGTTTTTT.